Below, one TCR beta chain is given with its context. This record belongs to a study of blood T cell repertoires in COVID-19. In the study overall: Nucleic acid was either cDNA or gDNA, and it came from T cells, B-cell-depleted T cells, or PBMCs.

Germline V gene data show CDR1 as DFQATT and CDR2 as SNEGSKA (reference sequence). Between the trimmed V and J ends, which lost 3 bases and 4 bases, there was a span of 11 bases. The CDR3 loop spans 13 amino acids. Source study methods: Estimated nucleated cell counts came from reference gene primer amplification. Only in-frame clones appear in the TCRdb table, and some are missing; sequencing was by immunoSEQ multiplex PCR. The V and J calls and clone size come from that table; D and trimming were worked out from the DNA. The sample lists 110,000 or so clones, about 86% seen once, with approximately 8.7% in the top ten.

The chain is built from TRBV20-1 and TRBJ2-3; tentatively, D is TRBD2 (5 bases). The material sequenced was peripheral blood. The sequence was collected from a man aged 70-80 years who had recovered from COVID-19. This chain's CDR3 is CSASAGWADTQYF. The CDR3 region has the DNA TGCAGTGCTAGTGCGGGTTGGGCAGATACGCAGTATTTT.